Following are 16 T cell receptor beta chains from one sample sequenced in a study of blood T cell repertoires in COVID-19. TCRdb keeps only in-frame clones here, not all; method: immunoSEQ multiplex PCR. Of about 97,000 clones in the sample, 70% to 85% are singletons; the top ten hold about 9.3%. Sample: peripheral blood. These receptors were obtained from a man in his 60s with active or convalescent COVID-19.

J is TRBJ1-3 and V is TRBV18, with D perhaps TRBD1 (5 bases). V was clipped by 5 bases and J by 2 bases, with 10 bases between them. The CDR3 sequence is 14 residues long. Germline loops: CDR1 KGHSH, CDR2 LQKENI. CDR3 residues: CASSYKGTGNTIYF. In DNA, the CDR3 is TGTGCCAGCTCATACAAGGGGACTGGAAACACCATATATTTT.

V and J are TRBV27 and TRBJ2-3, with 8 bases matching TRBD1. The CDR3 is made up of 14 amino acids. J gave up 2 bases and V 6 bases, and 4 bases lay outside the gene matches. CDR1 and CDR2 (germline): MNHEY, SMNVEV (reference sequence). As DNA, the CDR3 is TGTGCCAGCAGGCAGGACAGGGACACAGATACGCAGTATTTT. Encoded protein: CASRQDRDTDTQYF.

The CDR3 coding sequence is TGTGCTAGTGGTTTGGTATTATCGTTGGGACTAAAAACCTCCTACAATGAGCAGTTCTTC. This sequence encodes CASGLVLSLGLKTSYNEQFF. The chain couples TRBV12-5 to TRBJ2-1, with 7 nucleotides matching TRBD2. Germline-derived CDR1 and CDR2 are LGHNT and FRNRAP. This CDR3 spans 20 amino acids. V trimming: 0 bases; J trimming: 0 bases; junction bases outside the gene matches: 14.

The V and J genes are TRBV5-1 and TRBJ2-2; 8 nucleotides align to TRBD2. The length of the CDR3 is 15 residues. Germline CDR1 and CDR2: SGHRS and YFSETQ. V shed 4 bases, J shed 1 base, and the junction held 3 bases outside the gene matches. The CDR3 reads CASSGTSGNTGELFF. CDR3 bases: TGCGCCAGCAGCGGAACTAGCGGGAACACCGGGGAGCTGTTTTTT.

The V call is TRBV6-5, the J call TRBJ1-5; possible D gene TRBD1, 5 bases. Deletions cut 9 bases from V and 0 bases from J, with 15 bases between. Germline assignment: CDR1 MNHEY and CDR2 SVGAGI. The CDR3 is made up of 15 amino acids. Written as DNA, the CDR3 is TGTGCCAGTAAGGACATCCCTTATAGCAATCAGCCCCAGCATTTT. It is translated as CASKDIPYSNQPQHF.

The J gene is TRBJ1-1, the V gene TRBV12-5; D is unresolved. Deletions cut 3 bases from V and 5 bases from J, with 10 bases between. The CDR3 consists of 13 residues. The germline CDR1 and CDR2 sequences are LGHNT and FRNRAP. CDR3: CASGLEDGTEAFF. The DNA of the CDR3 is TGTGCTAGTGGTTTAGAGGATGGGACTGAAGCTTTCTTT.

This chain connects TRBV6-6 to TRBJ1-2; 9 nucleotides line up with TRBD1. CDR1 and CDR2 from the germline V gene are MNHNY and SVGAGI (reference sequence). The CDR3 runs to 16 residues. Trimming took 2 bases from V and 8 from J; bases not matched to a gene: 12. The CDR3 DNA is TGTGCCAGCAGTTACCCCCAGGGACAGGGATACGGAGGCTACACCTTC. Its protein is CASSYPQGQGYGGYTF.

This clone was seen once. The chain links TRBV6-2 or TRBV6-3 to TRBJ1-2; tentative D call: TRBD1 (6 bases). The germline V gene encodes CDR1 MNHEY and CDR2 SVGEGT. Trimming left V 6 bases short and J 4 bases short, with 24 bases between. CDR3 length: 17 amino acids. This chain's CDR3 is CASSPTLRDMTFYGYTF. The CDR3 DNA is TGTGCCAGCAGCCCTACCCTCCGGGACATGACCTTCTATGGCTACACCTTC.

This rearrangement joins TRBV5-5 to TRBJ1-4; TRBD1 might be the D (6 bases). In germline, CDR1 is SGHKS, CDR2 YYEKEE (reference sequence). CDR3 size: 15 residues. Trimming stripped 3 bases from V and 4 bases from J, with 13 bases between. CDR3 in DNA: TGTGCCAGCAGCTATTCAGGGGTGATTAATGAAAAACTGTTTTTT. It yields the protein CASSYSGVINEKLFF.

This chain links TRBV19 with TRBJ2-2; tentative D call: TRBD2 (6 bases). CDR3 length equals 14 residues. Between the trimmed V and J ends, which lost 7 bases and 5 bases, there was a span of 14 bases. The germline V gene encodes CDR1 LNHDA and CDR2 SQIVND (reference sequence). CDR3 sequence (DNA): TGTGCCAGTAACGAGGCAGGGAGGACCGGGGAGCTGTTTTTT. It yields the protein CASNEAGRTGELFF.

The rearrangement uses TRBV6-1 and TRBJ1-4; D might be TRBD1 (6 bases). Per germline, CDR1 MNHNS and CDR2 SASEGT. The CDR3 contains 16 residues. Trimming stripped 2 bases from V and 0 bases from J, with 10 bases between. The CDR3 protein is CASSEWEGATNEKLFF. CDR3 nucleotide sequence: TGTGCCAGCAGTGAATGGGAGGGGGCAACTAATGAAAAACTGTTTTTT.

This clone was recorded a few times. The V and J genes are TRBV28 and TRBJ2-7; 9 nucleotides agree with TRBD2. Unmatched junction bases numbered 11, after V lost 6 bases and J lost 5 bases. CDR1 is MDHEN, CDR2 SYDVKM, per germline. The CDR3 covers 15 residues. The CDR3 spells CASRQGGSGSDEQYF. DNA of the CDR3: TGTGCCAGCAGACAGGGTGGTAGCGGGAGCGACGAGCAGTACTTC.

The gene calls are TRBV9 and TRBJ1-1; no definite D call. V was pared by 7 bases and J by 0 bases, with 13 bases between. The CDR3 contains 14 residues. Germline values: CDR1 SGDLS, CDR2 YYNGEE. CDR3 sequence: CASAVGGMNTEAFF. As DNA, the CDR3 is TGTGCCAGCGCCGTAGGAGGAATGAACACTGAAGCTTTCTTT. Full variable domain (rest looked up from reference TRBV9 and TRBJ1-1): DSGVTQTPKHLITATGQRVTLRCSPRSGDLSVYWYQQSLDQGLQFLIQYYNGEERAKGNILERFSAQQFPDLHSELNLSSLELGDSALYFCASAVGGMNTEAFFGQGTRLTVV.

J is TRBJ2-5 and V is TRBV5-1; TRBD1 aligns across 7 bases. The germline gives CDR1 SGHRS, CDR2 YFSETQ. The CDR3 runs 15 residues. With 4 bases clipped from V and 2 bases from J, the junction kept 8 bases outside the gene matches. CDR3 nucleotide sequence: TGCGCCAGCAGCGGGCAGGGACAGCAACAAGAGACCCAGTACTTC. Protein product: CASSGQGQQQETQYF.

The chain uses TRBV3-1 (or the pseudogene TRBV3-2) and TRBJ1-2; D remains ambiguous. CDR1 LGHDT and CDR2 YNNKEL come from the germline V gene (reference sequence). This CDR3 region has 14 residues. The V end was cut by 5 bases, the J end by 0 bases, with 10 bases between. CDR3: CASSEGLANYGYTF. The CDR3 DNA follows: TGTGCCAGCAGCGAAGGGCTGGCTAACTATGGCTACACCTTC.

Only a few counts were recorded for this clone. This chain uses TRBV19 with TRBJ1-1; D might be TRBD1 (5 bases). Germline CDR1 is LNHDA and CDR2 is SQIVND (reference sequence). This CDR3 has 15 residues. V was shortened by 6 bases and J by 5 bases, with 19 bases between the two germline ends. In DNA, the CDR3 is TGTGCCAGTAGAGATAGGGCTGGGGGGGAGACTGAAGCTTTCTTT. Its protein product is CASRDRAGGETEAFF.